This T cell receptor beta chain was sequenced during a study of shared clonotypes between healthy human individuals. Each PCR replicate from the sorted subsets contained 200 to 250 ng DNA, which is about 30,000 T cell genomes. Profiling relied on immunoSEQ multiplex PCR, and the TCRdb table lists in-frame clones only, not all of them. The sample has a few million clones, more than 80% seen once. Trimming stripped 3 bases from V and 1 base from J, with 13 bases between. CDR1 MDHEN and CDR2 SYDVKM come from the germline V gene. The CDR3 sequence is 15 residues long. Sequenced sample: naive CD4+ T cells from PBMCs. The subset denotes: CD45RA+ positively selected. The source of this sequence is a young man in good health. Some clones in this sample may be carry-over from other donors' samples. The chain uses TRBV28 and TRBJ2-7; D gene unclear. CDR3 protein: CASSFLRTLSYEQYF. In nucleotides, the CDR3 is TGTGCCAGCAGTTTCCTACGGACCCTGTCCTACGAGCAGTACTTC. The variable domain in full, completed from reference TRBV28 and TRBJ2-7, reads DVKVTQSSRYLVKRTGEKVFLECVQDMDHENMFWYRQDPGLGLRLIYFSYDVKMKEKGDIPEGYSVSREKKERFSLILESASTNQTSMYLCASSFLRTLSYEQYFGPGTRLTVT.